The sequence of this T cell receptor beta chain was determined in a study of T-cell memory formation after mild COVID-19. About the study: In these data, TCR clusters were largely donor specific. Study-level points and caveats: Balance between CD4 and CD8 was seen in clones contracting day 15 to 85, and a CD4+ lean was seen in later expanders. Among clones peaking at day 37 in the second wave, SARS-CoV-2 specificity remained unconfirmed.

This clonotype showed up just a few times. What it binds is not known. The V gene's germline CDR1 is MGHRA and CDR2 YSYEKL. V dropped 0 bases and J dropped 7 bases, with 15 bases sitting between them. The CDR3 has 15 amino acids. After 5'RACE with constant-segment primers, TCR alpha and TCR beta cDNA libraries carrying sample barcodes and UMIs were obtained. TCRdb re-analysed the 5' RACE reads in MiXCR, keeping a single row per CDR3 protein. Here the sample spans 300,000 to 400,000 distinct CDR3 sequences, roughly 15% being singletons. This rearrangement joins TRBV4-1 to TRBJ2-5, with D possibly called TRBD1 or TRBD2 (6 bases each). The origin of this receptor is a man aged 18 to 30 who had mild COVID-19 (a few samples of this study predate the infection). Cell type and time point are not known. The sequenced sample was PBMCs or a T cell subset sorted from them (not recorded which). The CDR3 is CASSQEGRGPGTQYF. Here the CDR3 DNA reads TGCGCCAGCAGCCAAGAGGGACGGGGGCCAGGGACCCAGTACTTC.